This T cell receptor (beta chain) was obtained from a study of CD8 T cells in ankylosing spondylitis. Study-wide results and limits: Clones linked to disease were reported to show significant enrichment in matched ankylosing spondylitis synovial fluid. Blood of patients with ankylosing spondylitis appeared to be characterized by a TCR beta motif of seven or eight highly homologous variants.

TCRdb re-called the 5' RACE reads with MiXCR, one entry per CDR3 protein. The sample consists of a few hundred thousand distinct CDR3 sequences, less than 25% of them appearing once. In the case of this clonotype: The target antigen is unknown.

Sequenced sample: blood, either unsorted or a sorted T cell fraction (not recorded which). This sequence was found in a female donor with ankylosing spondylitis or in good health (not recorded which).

CDR3 in DNA: TGTGCCAGCAAGGAGAGCCTACCTAACACTGAAGCTTTCTTT. It yields the protein CASKESLPNTEAFF. The chain employs TRBV6-1 and TRBJ1-1; D is uncertain. The CDR3 runs to 14 residues. The V and J ends lost 7 bases and 2 bases respectively, with 14 bases between them. Germline CDR1 reads MNHNS; CDR2 reads SASEGT.